This T cell receptor beta chain was captured by sequencing in a study of response to subunit inactivated influenza vaccine. Study-wide results and limits: It was the authors' suggestion that each seasonal influenza vaccination recruits few new T cells.

The germline V and J ends were trimmed by 1 base and 4 bases, with 10 bases remaining between them. The CDR3 length is 13 residues. CDR1 is DFQATT, CDR2 SNEGSKA, per germline (reference sequence). Comments on this clonotype: What it recognizes is unknown.

TCRdb passed the RT-PCR reads through MiXCR, listing each CDR3 protein once. The table records hundreds of thousands of distinct CDR3 sequences, approximately 15% of them present only once. This TCR was recovered from a man aged 45 to 65 who received an inactivated influenza vaccine. The gene calls are TRBV20-1 and TRBJ2-5; a possible D gene is TRBD1 (6 bases). Sequenced material: PBMCs from blood, taken approximately 15 days before vaccination. The CDR3 DNA follows: TGCAGTGCTAGAGCCACACAGGGAGAGACCCAGTACTTC. It encodes CSARATQGETQYF.